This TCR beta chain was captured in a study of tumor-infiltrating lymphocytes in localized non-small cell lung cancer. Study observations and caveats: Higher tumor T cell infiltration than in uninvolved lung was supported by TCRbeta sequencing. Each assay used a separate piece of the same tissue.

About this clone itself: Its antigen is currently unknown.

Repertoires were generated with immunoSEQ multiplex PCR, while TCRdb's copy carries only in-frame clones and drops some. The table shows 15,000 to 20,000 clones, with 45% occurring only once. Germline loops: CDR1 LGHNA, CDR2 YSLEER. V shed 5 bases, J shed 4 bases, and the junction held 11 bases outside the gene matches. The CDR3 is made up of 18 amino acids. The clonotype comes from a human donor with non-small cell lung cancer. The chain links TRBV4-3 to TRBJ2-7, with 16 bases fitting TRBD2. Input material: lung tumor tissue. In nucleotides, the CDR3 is TGCGCCAGCAGCAGACAAGAGGGACTAGCGGGAGGGATTTACGAGCAGTACTTC. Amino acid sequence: CASSRQEGLAGGIYEQYF.